This T cell receptor beta chain was sequenced for a study of CD8+CD57+ T cells in acquired aplastic anemia. The CDR3 runs 16 residues. V was clipped by 1 base and J by 4 bases, with 19 bases between them. The germline V gene has CDR1 SQVTM and CDR2 ANQGSEA. Whole-study findings and limits: Patients and controls had CD8+ Simpson's diversity values that were not significantly distinct. Around 30 was the count of CD8+ CDR3 sequences that patients shared with controls.

Those patients picked for sequencing had displayed CD8+CD57+ cell expansion on flow cytometry. Each patient gave a blood sample that was collected before any therapy had been received. Comments on this clonotype: Its antigen is still unknown.

Researchers used genomic DNA as the template to profile TCR beta VDJ and CDR3. MiXCR was run by TCRdb on the reads, yielding one entry per CDR3 protein. The table has around 200,000 distinct CDR3 sequences, less than 60% seen once. The source material was sorted CD4+, CD8+, or CD8+CD57+ T cells (not recorded which) from PBMCs. The V and J genes are TRBV29-1 and TRBJ1-2; a possible D gene is TRBD1 (6 bases). The source is a human donor with aplastic anemia. CDR3: CSVEARQEGTGYGYTF. CDR3 coding DNA: TGCAGCGTTGAAGCCAGACAGGAAGGGACCGGCTATGGCTACACCTTC.